The TCR beta chain under discussion was sequenced for a study of T cell responses to AZD1222 COVID-19 vaccine. Remarks on this clone: Its specificity is not known.

The repertoire was sequenced with immunoSEQ multiplex PCR; TCRdb's copy has only in-frame clones and lacks some. The data contain about 120,000 clones, 70% to 90% of them singletons. Looked up from germline, CDR1 is SGHRS and CDR2 is YFSETQ. Trimming cost V 4 bases and J 5 bases; bases outside gene matches: 8. The CDR3 runs 14 residues. Study results and caveats: Regions left unmutated in variants are reportedly the target of nearly half of spike-specific TCRs.

The origin of this receptor is an adult in good health. The J gene is TRBJ2-5, the V gene TRBV5-1, with TRBD1 identical over 7 bases. Source: peripheral blood, taken on day 0 of AZD1222 vaccination. The CDR3, as DNA: TGCGCCAGCAGCCCTACAGGGGTTTTGGAGACCCAGTACTTC. Amino acids: CASSPTGVLETQYF.